Shown below are 9 T cell receptor beta chains from a single sample sequenced in a study of T cell responses to AZD1222 COVID-19 vaccine. Clones were sequenced by immunoSEQ multiplex PCR, and TCRdb holds only the in-frame ones, with some missing. The top ten hold less than 3.5% of the sample, which has some 94,000 clones, 70% to 90% seen once. The sequences come from peripheral blood, collected on day 0 of AZD1222 vaccination. These receptors all come from an adult in good health.

The chain employs TRBV20-1 and TRBJ1-2; D is perhaps TRBD1 (6 bases). Trimming cost V 5 bases and J 2 bases, with 6 bases left between them. Germline CDR1 reads DFQATT; CDR2 reads SNEGSKA (reference sequence). This CDR3 is built from 11 residues. CDR3 nucleotide sequence: TGCAGTGCTGGGACAAACTATGGCTACACCTTC. Protein sequence: CSAGTNYGYTF.

This clone was picked up one time. This rearrangement joins TRBV3-1 (or the pseudogene TRBV3-2) to TRBJ1-2, with D possibly TRBD1 on 5 matching bases. Germline-derived CDR1 and CDR2 are LGHDT and YNNKEL (reference sequence). V dropped 4 bases and J dropped 4 bases, with 13 bases sitting between them. The CDR3 spans 14 residues. The CDR3 spells CASSPGQDGYGYTF. CDR3 DNA: TGTGCCAGCAGCCCCGGACAAGACGGCTATGGCTACACCTTC.

This clone was counted once. The chain joins TRBV27 to TRBJ1-6; D remains ambiguous. The CDR3 contains 14 residues. Germline assignment: CDR1 MNHEY and CDR2 SMNVEV (reference sequence). Trimming removed 2 bases from V and 10 bases from J, with 12 bases in between. The CDR3 DNA is TGTGCCAGCAGTTTAGGAGATATGATGTCACCCCTCCACTTT. Protein product: CASSLGDMMSPLHF.

This clone was counted a few times. The chain uses TRBV5-8 and TRBJ1-4; D perhaps matches TRBD1 (6 bases). CDR3 length: 17 residues. Germline loops: CDR1 SGHTS, CDR2 YDEGEE. Trimming left V 4 bases short and J 0 bases short, with 16 bases between. The CDR3 nucleotides are TGTGCCAGCAGCACCACCCTCGACAGGACAACTAATGAAAAACTGTTTTTT. Amino acids: CASSTTLDRTTNEKLFF.

This clone was detected once. The chain combines TRBV6-6 with TRBJ1-1, with D unresolved. With 3 bases removed from V and 8 bases from J, the gap between germline ends came to 10 bases. The CDR3 covers 12 residues. Germline V lookup: CDR1 MNHNY, CDR2 SVGAGI (reference sequence). The CDR3 spells CASSYLPPEAFF. The DNA of the CDR3 is TGTGCCAGCAGTTATCTCCCCCCGGAAGCTTTCTTT.

The rearrangement links TRBV2 to TRBJ1-1; no definite D call. The CDR3 has 13 amino acids. Trimming cost V 2 bases and J 6 bases, with 10 bases left between them. Germline values: CDR1 SNHLY, CDR2 FYNNEI. This CDR3 reads CASSEPRPPEAFF. In nucleotides, the CDR3 is TGTGCCAGCAGTGAACCCAGACCCCCTGAAGCTTTCTTT. The complete variable domain, with remaining parts taken from reference TRBV2 and TRBJ1-1, reads EPEVTQTPSHQVTQMGQEVILRCVPISNHLYFYWYRQILGQKVEFLVSFYNNEISEKSEIFDDQFSVERPDGSNFTLKIRSTKLEDSAMYFCASSEPRPPEAFFGQGTRLTVV.

The chain is built from TRBV6-6 and TRBJ1-3, with D possibly matching TRBD1 (6 bases). The V end lost 6 bases, the J end lost 3 bases, and 18 bases lay between the germline ends. There are 16 residues in the CDR3. CDR1 and CDR2 from the germline V gene are MNHNY and SVGAGI (reference sequence). CDR3 nucleotide sequence: TGTGCCAGCAGCCCTGGGGGGGCGCCTGATGGAAACACCATATATTTT. It yields the protein CASSPGGAPDGNTIYF.

The chain uses TRBV2 and TRBJ2-1, with 10 bases fitting TRBD1. Germline CDR1 reads SNHLY; CDR2 reads FYNNEI. V dropped 6 bases and J dropped 9; count of bases not matched to a gene: 5. CDR3 size: 13 residues. The DNA of the CDR3 is TGTGCCAGCAGGCCGGGACAGGGGATTGAGCAGTTCTTC. Its protein is CASRPGQGIEQFF.

The V gene is TRBV11-3, the J gene TRBJ1-6; D perhaps matches TRBD1 (6 bases). This CDR3 is 15 amino acids long. V gave up 1 base and J gave up 6 bases, with 10 bases separating them. Germline values: CDR1 SGHNT, CDR2 YENEEA. The CDR3 here is CASSLGDRTNSPLHF. As DNA, the CDR3 is TGTGCCAGCAGCTTAGGAGACAGGACTAATTCACCCCTCCACTTT.